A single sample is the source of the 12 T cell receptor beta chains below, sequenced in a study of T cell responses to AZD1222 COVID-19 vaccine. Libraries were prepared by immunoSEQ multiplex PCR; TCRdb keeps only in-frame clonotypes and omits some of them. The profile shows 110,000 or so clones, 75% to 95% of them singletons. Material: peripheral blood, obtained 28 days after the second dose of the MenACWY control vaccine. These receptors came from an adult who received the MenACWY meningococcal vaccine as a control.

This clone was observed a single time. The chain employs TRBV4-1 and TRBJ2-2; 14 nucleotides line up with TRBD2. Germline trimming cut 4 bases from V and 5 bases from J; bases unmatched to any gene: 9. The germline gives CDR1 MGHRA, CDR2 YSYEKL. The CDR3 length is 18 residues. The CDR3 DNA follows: TGCGCCAGCAGCCCAAATTCCGGGACTAGCGGGGGTACCGGGGAGCTGTTTTTT. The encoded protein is CASSPNSGTSGGTGELFF.

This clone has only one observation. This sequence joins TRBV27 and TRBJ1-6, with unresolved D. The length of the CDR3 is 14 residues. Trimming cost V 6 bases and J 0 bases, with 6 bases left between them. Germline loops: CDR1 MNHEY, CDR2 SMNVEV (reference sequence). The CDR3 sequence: CASRGSSYNSPLHF. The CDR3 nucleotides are TGTGCCAGCAGGGGGAGCTCCTATAATTCACCCCTCCACTTT.

The CDR3 nucleotides read TGCGCCAGCAGCCCGGGCGGGACATCCTACGAGCAGTACTTC. Translation: CASSPGGTSYEQYF. This chain joins TRBV5-1 and TRBJ2-7, with D perhaps matching TRBD1 or TRBD2 (6 bases each). This CDR3 has 14 amino acids. V lost 4 bases, J lost 1 base, and 12 bases lay in between. Germline V gene lookup returns CDR1 SGHRS and CDR2 YFSETQ.

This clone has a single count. The CDR3 DNA reads TGCGCCAGCAGTTCCTTCGGACAGGGCGTTGGAAACACCATATATTTT. This gives the protein CASSSFGQGVGNTIYF. The V call is TRBV10-1, the J call TRBJ1-3; 8 bases fit TRBD1. V shed 5 bases, J shed 3 bases, and the junction held 9 bases outside the gene matches. Germline CDR1 reads WNHNN; CDR2 reads SYGVQD (reference sequence). CDR3 size: 16 residues.

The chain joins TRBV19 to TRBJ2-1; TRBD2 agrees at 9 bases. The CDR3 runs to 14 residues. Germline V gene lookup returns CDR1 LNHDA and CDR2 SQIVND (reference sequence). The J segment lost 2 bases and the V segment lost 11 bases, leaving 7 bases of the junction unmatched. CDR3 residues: CAGGAGGPYNEQFF. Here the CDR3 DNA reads TGTGCCGGGGGAGCGGGAGGCCCCTACAATGAGCAGTTCTTC.

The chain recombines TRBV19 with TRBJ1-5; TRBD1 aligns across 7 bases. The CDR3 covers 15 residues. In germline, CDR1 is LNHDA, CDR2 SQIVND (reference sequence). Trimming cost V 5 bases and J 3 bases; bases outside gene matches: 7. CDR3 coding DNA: TGTGCCAGTAGTCCGGGACAGATTTTCAATCAGCCCCAGCATTTT. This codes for CASSPGQIFNQPQHF.

The CDR3 sequence: CASSLVSPQGTNTGELFF. The CDR3 coding sequence is TGTGCCAGCAGCTTAGTATCCCCGCAGGGAACGAACACCGGGGAGCTGTTTTTT. This rearrangement joins TRBV7-6 to TRBJ2-2; perhaps TRBD1 as D (5 bases). Trimming left V 1 base short and J 0 bases short, with 15 bases between. This CDR3 contains 18 residues. Germline-derived CDR1 and CDR2 are SGHVS and FNYEAQ. Full variable domain (remainder filled in from reference TRBV7-6 and TRBJ2-2): GAGVSQSPRYKVTKRGQDVALRCDPISGHVSLYWYRQALGQGPEFLTYFNYEAQQDKSGLPNDRFSAERPEGSISTLTIQRTEQRDSAMYRCASSLVSPQGTNTGELFFGEGSRLTVL.

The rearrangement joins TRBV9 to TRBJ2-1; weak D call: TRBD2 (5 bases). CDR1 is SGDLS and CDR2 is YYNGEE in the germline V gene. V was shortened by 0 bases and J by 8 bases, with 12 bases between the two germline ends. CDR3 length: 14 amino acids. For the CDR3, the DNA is TGTGCCAGCAGCGTAGATCTGGGGAGCTATGAGCAGTTCTTC. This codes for CASSVDLGSYEQFF.

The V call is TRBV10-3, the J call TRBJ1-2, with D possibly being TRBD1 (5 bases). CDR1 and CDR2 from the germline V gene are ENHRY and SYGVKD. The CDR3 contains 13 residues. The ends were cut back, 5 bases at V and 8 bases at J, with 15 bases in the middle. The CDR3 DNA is TGTGCCATCAGTCGTGGTCAGGGAGGCGGCTACACCTTC. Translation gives CAISRGQGGGYTF.

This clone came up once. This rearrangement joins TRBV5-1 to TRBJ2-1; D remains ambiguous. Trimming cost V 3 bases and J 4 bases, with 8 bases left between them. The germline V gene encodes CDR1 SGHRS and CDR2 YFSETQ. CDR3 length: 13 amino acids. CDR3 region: CASSWAGYNEQFF. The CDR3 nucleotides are TGCGCCAGCAGCTGGGCCGGGTACAATGAGCAGTTCTTC.

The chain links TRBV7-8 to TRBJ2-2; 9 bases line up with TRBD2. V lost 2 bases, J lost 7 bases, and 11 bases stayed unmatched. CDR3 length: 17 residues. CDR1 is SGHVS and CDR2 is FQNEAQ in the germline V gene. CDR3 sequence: CASSLSGGLAGLGELFF. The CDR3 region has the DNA TGTGCCAGCAGCTTATCCGGGGGTCTAGCGGGACTCGGGGAGCTGTTTTTT.

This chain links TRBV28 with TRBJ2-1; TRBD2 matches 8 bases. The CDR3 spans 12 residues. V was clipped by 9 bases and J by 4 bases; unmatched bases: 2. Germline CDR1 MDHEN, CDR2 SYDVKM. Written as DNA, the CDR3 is TGTGCCAGTCGGGAGGGTTACAATGAGCAGTTCTTC. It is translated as CASREGYNEQFF.